This T cell receptor beta chain was captured by sequencing in a study of molecular identifiers for immune sequencing clone quantification (dated by TCRdb to 2016 to 2019). With regard to the full study: In a replicate experiment, RNA from about 20,000 or 100,000 naive CD8 T cells was split into five aliquots, four of which were sequenced. The study was a methods study using CD8 T cells to benchmark molecular-identifier clustering-based TCR repertoire sequencing (MIDCIRS) and TCR RNA copy counting.

Libraries came from PCR. Sequencing used an Illumina HiSeq 4000. Bulk TCR libraries were made following a previously described method, with the TCR primers given in Table S5. Purification of total RNA was performed with the Qiagen AllPrep DNA/RNA kit. Before analysis, reads from multiple sequencing runs of one library were combined. Processing in the source paper ran as follows. Reads were retained only if their TCR constant sequence matched exactly, and those retained reads were trimmed to 150 nt and grouped according to their 12-nt molecular barcodes. Reads in each barcode group were sub-clustered using a 15% Levenshtein threshold, and a quality-weighted consensus sequence was built for each RNA molecule. Non-functional sequences were removed, as were lower-count sequences one edit away from another. Based on a fit of two negative binomial distributions, barcode sub-clusters having less than 20% of the maximum read count were discarded. Using fastp at Q25 and MiXCR, TCRdb reprocessed the public reads and kept productive beta chains. Identical CDR3 protein sequences are pooled into one entry, listed with their most common genes and DNA. V and J calls and clone size were set by TCRdb, not the authors. This sample is represented by about 640,000 distinct CDR3 sequences; just under 20% of them were singletons. Roughly 0.83% of the sample comes from the top ten.

Beyond this particular receptor, the publication reports: Modeling indicated roughly 3.3 TCR RNA copies recovered per cell, compared with about 9.4 by digital PCR, which implies a capture efficiency of 25% to 35%. Without barcode sub-clustering, chimeric consensus sequences inflated TCR diversity; chimeras reached as high as 47%. Naive libraries contained spiked-in Jurkat TCR RNA (around ten copies' worth), which is not part of the donor repertoire. In CMV-specific effector cells, clones with more than 20 RNA copies accounted for over 98% of molecules, whereas in naive cells such clones accounted for under 1%. Even against a background of roughly 1 million naive CD8 T cells, spiked-in Jurkat TCR RNA amounting to a single cell's worth was reported to be detectable. Highly expanded clone sizes could be underestimated because identical TCR molecules may share a barcode.

V sheds 6 bases and J sheds 6 bases, leaving 14 bases between their ends. CDR1 and CDR2 (MNHEY, SVGAGI) derive from the germline V gene. The CDR3, from cysteine to phenylalanine, totals 13 residues. The CDR3 DNA has 39 bases and is translated from base 1. This clonotype was counted between two and nine times. The specificity of this receptor is unknown. The record has no base qualities; no much larger clone is one base away. Libraries of naive CD8 T cells were built from anywhere between about 17,000 and 1,000,000 sorted cells, with 10%, 30% or 50% of the purified RNA used. Naive CD8 T cells were FACS-sorted as CD8+CD4-CCR7+CD45RA+ on a BD FACSAria II into RLT Plus buffer. To test detection sensitivity, Jurkat RNA equal to ten TCR copies was added to samples of roughly 17,000-1,100,000 naive CD8 T cells. Enrichment of CD8 T cells was performed with RosetteSep CD8+ T Cell Enrichment Cocktail and Ficoll-Paque, after which ACK red cell lysis was carried out.

The chain uses TRBV6-5 and TRBJ1-1, with a tentative D gene TRBD1 over 5 matching bases. The sequence was collected from a human donor in good health. Some libraries in this study had Jurkat cell RNA spiked in. Sequencing input: naive CD8+ T cells from blood, with Jurkat cell RNA spiked in. What this sample's cell subset or site label stands for: FACS-sorted CD8+CD4-CCR7+CD45RA+ naive T cells. The DNA is as follows: TGTGCCAGCAGCTATGCGTCGGGGGCTGAAGCTTTCTTT. Its protein product is CASSYASGAEAFF.